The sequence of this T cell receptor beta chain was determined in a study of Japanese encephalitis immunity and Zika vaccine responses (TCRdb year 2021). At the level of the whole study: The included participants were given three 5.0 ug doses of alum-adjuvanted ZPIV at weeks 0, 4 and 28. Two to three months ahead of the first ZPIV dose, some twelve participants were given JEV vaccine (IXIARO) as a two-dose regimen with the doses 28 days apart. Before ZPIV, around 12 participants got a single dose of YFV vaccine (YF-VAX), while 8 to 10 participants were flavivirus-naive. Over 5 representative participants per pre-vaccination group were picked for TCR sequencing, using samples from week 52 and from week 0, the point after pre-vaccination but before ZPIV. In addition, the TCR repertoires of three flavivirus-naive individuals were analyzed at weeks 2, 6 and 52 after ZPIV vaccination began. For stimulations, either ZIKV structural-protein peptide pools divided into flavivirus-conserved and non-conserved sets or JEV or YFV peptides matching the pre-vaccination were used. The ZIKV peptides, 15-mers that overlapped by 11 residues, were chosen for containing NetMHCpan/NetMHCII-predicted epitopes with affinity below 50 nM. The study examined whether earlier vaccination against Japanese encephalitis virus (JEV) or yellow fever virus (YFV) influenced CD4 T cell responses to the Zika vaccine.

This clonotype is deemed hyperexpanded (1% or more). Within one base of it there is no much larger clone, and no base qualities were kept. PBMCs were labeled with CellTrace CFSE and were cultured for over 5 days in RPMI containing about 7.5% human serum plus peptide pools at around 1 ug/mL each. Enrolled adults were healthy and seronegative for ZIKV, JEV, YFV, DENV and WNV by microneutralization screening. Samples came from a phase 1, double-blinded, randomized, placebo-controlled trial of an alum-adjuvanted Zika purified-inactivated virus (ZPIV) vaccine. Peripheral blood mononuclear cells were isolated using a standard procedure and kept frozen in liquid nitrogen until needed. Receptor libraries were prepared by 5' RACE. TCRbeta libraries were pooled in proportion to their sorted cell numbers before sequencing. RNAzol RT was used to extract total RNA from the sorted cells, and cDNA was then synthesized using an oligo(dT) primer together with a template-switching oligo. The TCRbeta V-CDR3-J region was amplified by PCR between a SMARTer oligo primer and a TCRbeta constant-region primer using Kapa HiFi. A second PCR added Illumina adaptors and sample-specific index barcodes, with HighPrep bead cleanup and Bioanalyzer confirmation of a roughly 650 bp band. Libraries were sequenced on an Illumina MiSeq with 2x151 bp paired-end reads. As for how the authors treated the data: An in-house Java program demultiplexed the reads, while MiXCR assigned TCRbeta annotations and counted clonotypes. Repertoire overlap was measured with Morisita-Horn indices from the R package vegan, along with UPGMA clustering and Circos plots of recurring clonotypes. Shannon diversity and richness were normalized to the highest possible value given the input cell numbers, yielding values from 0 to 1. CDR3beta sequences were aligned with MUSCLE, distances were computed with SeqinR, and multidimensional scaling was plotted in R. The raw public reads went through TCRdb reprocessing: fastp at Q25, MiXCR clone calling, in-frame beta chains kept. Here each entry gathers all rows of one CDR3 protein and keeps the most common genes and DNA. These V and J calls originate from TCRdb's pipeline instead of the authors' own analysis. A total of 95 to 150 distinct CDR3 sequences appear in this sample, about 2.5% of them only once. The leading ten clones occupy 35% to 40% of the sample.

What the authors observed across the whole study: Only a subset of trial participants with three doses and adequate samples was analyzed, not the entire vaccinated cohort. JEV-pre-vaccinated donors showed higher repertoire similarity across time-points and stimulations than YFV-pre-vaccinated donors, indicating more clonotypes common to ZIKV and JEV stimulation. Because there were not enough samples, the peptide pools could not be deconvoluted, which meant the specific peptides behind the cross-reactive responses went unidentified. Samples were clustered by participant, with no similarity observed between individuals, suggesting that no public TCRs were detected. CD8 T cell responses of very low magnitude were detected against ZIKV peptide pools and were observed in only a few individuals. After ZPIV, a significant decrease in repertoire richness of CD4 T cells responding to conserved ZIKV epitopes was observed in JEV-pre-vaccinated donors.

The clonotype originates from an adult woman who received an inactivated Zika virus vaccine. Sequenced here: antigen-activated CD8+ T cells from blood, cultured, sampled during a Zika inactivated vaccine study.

The encoded CDR3 is CASSWAGIYYGYTF. The nucleotide sequence reads as follows: TGTGCCAGCAGCTGGGCGGGAATCTACTATGGCTACACCTTC. The chain employs TRBV7-9 and TRBJ1-2, with the D gene too uncertain to name. The CDR3 holds 14 amino acids from the cysteine to the phenylalanine. CDR3 DNA only is kept here, 42 bases in frame from base 1. From the germline V gene (reference sequence), CDR1 is SEHNR and CDR2 is FQNEAQ. At the junction V is shortened by 4 bases and J by 3 bases, with 12 bases in between.